This TCR beta chain comes out of a study of shared clonotypes between healthy human individuals. Study-level background: CD4 naive cells filled three plates per donor, CD4 memory three, CD8 naive two and CD8 memory one.

J lost 9 bases, V lost 0 bases, and 10 bases had no gene match. The CDR3 is made up of 16 amino acids. CDR1 and CDR2 (germline): SGHNT, YYREEE (reference sequence). Over several immunoSEQ plates, each subset's genomic DNA was distributed in even portions. TCRdb's copy holds only in-frame clones and misses some; the assay was immunoSEQ multiplex PCR. The sample yields 2 million to 3 million clones, approximately 93% seen once. Donors had no recently reported acute infections or vaccinations and were HIV-negative. The J gene is TRBJ2-1, the V gene TRBV5-4, with 9 bases lining up with TRBD2. Sequenced sample: naive CD4+ T cells from PBMCs. Stated subset: CD45RA+ positively selected. The TCR was taken from a man aged 18 to 29 in good health. Some clones in this sample may be carry-over from other donors' samples. The CDR3 DNA reads TGTGCCAGCAGCTTGGCGTCCAGCGGGAGGCGAGGTGAGCAGTTCTTC. This gives the protein CASSLASSGRRGEQFF.